Following are 17 T cell receptor beta chains from one sample sequenced in a study of T cell clonotyping in hematopoietic cell transplantation. The time point was: recipient sample about 28 days before transplant, after cytoreduction. TCRdb keeps only in-frame clones here, not all; method: immunoSEQ multiplex PCR. The sample yields fewer than 100,000 clones, approximately 95% seen once. The starting material was peripheral blood mononuclear cells, obtained before stem cell transplant. The origin of the receptors is a woman in her forties or fifties with acute myeloid leukemia. Some clones in this sample may be carry-over from other donors' samples.

The chain joins TRBV30 to TRBJ2-7; D is unclear. The CDR3 runs to 13 residues. V gave up 5 bases and J gave up 2 bases, with 13 bases separating them. Germline V gene data show CDR1 as GTSNPN and CDR2 as SVGIG (reference sequence). The CDR3, as DNA: TGTGCCTGGGCAAAGGACGGTCCCTACGAGCAGTACTTC. It specifies CAWAKDGPYEQYF.

The J gene is TRBJ2-7, the V gene TRBV10-1; TRBD2 matches at 9 bases. Germline values: CDR1 WNHNN, CDR2 SYGVQD (reference sequence). This CDR3 is built from 13 residues. J lost 3 bases, V lost 8 bases, and 5 bases had no gene match. For the CDR3, the DNA is TGCGCCAGCGGGACTAGCAGCTTCTACGAGCAGTACTTC. Its translation: CASGTSSFYEQYF.

The genes are TRBV5-1 and TRBJ1-2, with D possibly being TRBD1 (6 bases). CDR3 size: 15 residues. CDR1 is SGHRS, CDR2 YFSETQ, per germline. V gave up 3 bases and J gave up 4 bases, with 16 bases separating them. The CDR3 is CASSSWEGDGYGYTF. The CDR3 DNA reads as TGCGCCAGCAGCTCCTGGGAGGGGGACGGCTATGGCTACACCTTC.

The CDR3 DNA reads as TGTGCCAGCAGTGACACTACCTACGAGCAGTACTTC. Its protein is CASSDTTYEQYF. The chain uses TRBV6-1 and TRBJ2-7; D is uncertain. The germline V and J ends were trimmed by 3 bases and 2 bases, with 5 bases remaining between them. CDR1 and CDR2 (germline): MNHNS, SASEGT. The CDR3 loop spans 12 amino acids.

The chain employs TRBV11-2 and TRBJ2-7; 14 positions match TRBD2. V shed 5 bases and J 3 bases; nucleotides not matched to a gene: 12. This CDR3 spans 18 amino acids. CDR1 is SGHAT, CDR2 FQNNGV, per germline. The CDR3 loop is CASSPRRRLAGGFYEQYF. The CDR3 DNA follows: TGTGCCAGCAGCCCCAGAAGAAGACTAGCGGGGGGGTTCTACGAGCAGTACTTC.

V usage is TRBV4-2 and J usage is TRBJ2-5; a weak D match, TRBD2 (5 bases). Germline V lookup: CDR1 LGHNA, CDR2 YNFKEQ. Deletions cut 1 base from V and 2 bases from J, with 11 bases between. The CDR3 extends over 15 amino acids. In nucleotides, the CDR3 is TGTGCCAGCAGCCAAGGGATAGGCGGGCAAGAGACCCAGTACTTC. This codes for CASSQGIGGQETQYF.

The V gene is TRBV9, the J gene TRBJ1-1; D remains unclear. Germline V CDR1 and CDR2: SGDLS, YYNGEE. The CDR3 spans 13 residues. V lost 0 bases, J lost 11 bases, and 14 bases lay in between. For the CDR3, the DNA is TGTGCCAGCAGCGTAGTCACCCAGACTGGGGCTTTCTTT. Protein sequence: CASSVVTQTGAFF.

The chain carries TRBV29-1 and TRBJ2-7, with 12 bases lining up with TRBD2. This CDR3 has 15 residues. V was pared by 6 bases and J by 3 bases, with 9 bases of the junction left unmatched. CDR1 and CDR2 (germline): SQVTM, ANQGSEA. The chain's CDR3 is CSVFHGTSGLYEQYF. Written as DNA, the CDR3 is TGCAGCGTATTTCACGGGACTAGCGGGCTCTACGAGCAGTACTTC.

This clone was seen just once. This chain connects TRBV6-1 to TRBJ1-5; tentative D call: TRBD1 (5 bases). Germline CDR1 MNHNS, CDR2 SASEGT. The CDR3 is 12 amino acids. V was pared by 11 bases and J by 1 base, with 9 bases between. CDR3 sequence: CAGRTSNQPQHF. The CDR3 DNA reads as TGTGCCGGCCGGACAAGCAATCAGCCCCAGCATTTT.

This chain joins TRBV10-1 and TRBJ1-3; D unresolved. The ends were cut back, 2 bases at V and 0 bases at J, with 8 bases in the middle. Germline V gene lookup returns CDR1 WNHNN and CDR2 SYGVQD (reference sequence). CDR3 length: 15 residues. CDR3 coding DNA: TGCGCCAGCAGTGAGACAGCCAACTCTGGAAACACCATATATTTT. It specifies CASSETANSGNTIYF.

The V and J genes are TRBV5-4 and TRBJ1-1; TRBD1 matches at 7 bases. With 4 bases clipped from V and 6 bases from J, the junction kept 9 bases outside the gene matches. Germline V gives CDR1 SGHNT, CDR2 YYREEE (reference sequence). This CDR3 spans 14 amino acids. DNA of the CDR3: TGTGCCAGCAGCCGTGACAGGGCTAGTGCTGAAGCTTTCTTT. This codes for CASSRDRASAEAFF.

The chain combines TRBV19 with TRBJ1-6, with a weak D call TRBD1 (6 bases). CDR1 and CDR2 from the germline V gene are LNHDA and SQIVND (reference sequence). This CDR3 contains 15 residues. The V end lost 5 bases, the J end lost 10 bases, and 18 bases lay between the germline ends. CDR3 bases: TGTGCCAGTAGTTCCATCGGGACAAAGAGATCACCCCTCCACTTT. This gives the protein CASSSIGTKRSPLHF.

This chain uses TRBV2 with TRBJ1-5; D is unresolved. Germline values: CDR1 SNHLY, CDR2 FYNNEI. With 7 bases removed from V and 6 bases from J, the gap between germline ends came to 19 bases. This CDR3 has 15 amino acids. CDR3 residues: CASKPEGGYRQPQHF. The CDR3 DNA reads as TGTGCCAGCAAACCGGAAGGAGGGTACCGTCAGCCCCAGCATTTT.

The V gene is TRBV27, the J gene TRBJ1-1, with a weak D call TRBD1 (6 bases). The CDR3 has 13 amino acids. Germline V gene lookup returns CDR1 MNHEY and CDR2 SMNVEV (reference sequence). V shed 2 bases and J shed 6 bases, with 10 bases lying between them. CDR3 sequence reads: CASSLTRGSEAFF. The CDR3 region has the DNA TGTGCCAGCAGTTTAACCAGGGGTTCTGAAGCTTTCTTT.

This rearrangement joins TRBV5-6 to TRBJ2-1; tentative D call: TRBD2 (6 bases). Germline assignment: CDR1 SGHDT and CDR2 YYEEEE. V was cut by 4 bases and J by 0 bases, with 14 bases left in between. CDR3 length equals 16 residues. CDR3 region: CASSDTKRVSYNEQFF. The DNA of the CDR3 is TGTGCCAGCAGCGATACAAAGCGGGTCTCCTACAATGAGCAGTTCTTC.

The chain joins TRBV6-5 to TRBJ1-1; no reliable D call. V lost 0 bases and J lost 5, with 13 bases in between. Germline CDR1 and CDR2: MNHEY and SVGAGI. The CDR3 totals 15 residues. CDR3 sequence reads: CASSYSGSEGTEAFF. CDR3 coding DNA: TGTGCCAGCAGTTACTCGGGCTCCGAAGGGACTGAAGCTTTCTTT.

This chain joins TRBV6-5 and TRBJ1-2; a possible D gene is TRBD1 (6 bases). V was clipped by 6 bases and J by 3 bases, with 14 bases between them. The germline V gene encodes CDR1 MNHEY and CDR2 SVGAGI. CDR3 size: 14 residues. The CDR3 DNA follows: TGTGCCAGCAGCCCAAACAGGGCCGACTATGGCTACACCTTC. Its protein product is CASSPNRADYGYTF.